This record looks at one T cell receptor (beta chain) sequence and its context. The antigen is unknown. The sample is drawn from a study of T-cell reconstitution after alpha-beta-depleted transplantation in children. Study conclusions and caveats: Surviving thymic progenitors and recipient T cells were the source of high TCRbeta diversity at day 60 in some patients. Among T cells one year after transplant, newly produced cells accounted for most counts and diversity. In patients about two months after transplant, alpha-beta T cells reportedly arose from several hundred expanded graft clones.

The V end lost 2 bases, the J end lost 6 bases, and 13 bases lay between the germline ends. In germline, CDR1 is MNHEY, CDR2 SVGEGT. CDR3 length: 14 amino acids. TCRbeta library preparation incorporated unique molecular identifiers. TCRdb reprocessed the PCR reads with MiXCR, giving one entry per CDR3 protein. The table has fewer than 350,000 distinct CDR3 sequences, about 9.5% seen once. This sequence originates from a boy in the first two years of life with acute myeloid leukemia, due to receive a stem cell transplant. Material: PBMCs, obtained before TCRalphabeta/CD19-depleted stem cell transplant. The chain is built from TRBV6-2 or TRBV6-3 and TRBJ1-2; D is unclear. This CDR3 reads CASSYIHSQDGYTF. In DNA form, the CDR3 reads TGTGCCAGCAGTTACATCCACAGTCAAGATGGCTACACCTTC.